Below, 9 T cell receptor beta chains from the same sample are listed, as sequenced in a study of T-cell memory formation after mild COVID-19. TCRdb recomputed calls from the 5' RACE reads with MiXCR, one row per CDR3 protein. The sample holds around 500,000 distinct CDR3 sequences, 18% seen once. The sequenced sample consisted of PBMCs or a T cell subset sorted from them (not recorded which). Receptors originate from an adult woman who had mild COVID-19 (a few samples of this study predate the infection). Cell type and time point are not known.

The chain combines TRBV15 with TRBJ2-7, with 9 bases aligning to TRBD2. The CDR3 length is 15 residues. Germline assignment: CDR1 LNHNV and CDR2 YYDKDF (reference sequence). The V and J ends lost 3 bases and 2 bases, in that order; junction bases with no gene match: 5. The CDR3, as DNA: TGTGCCACCAGCAGTTGGCTAGCGGGGCCCTACGAGCAGTACTTC. It translates to CATSSWLAGPYEQYF. Looking up the rest from reference TRBV15 and TRBJ2-7 gives the full variable domain: DAMVIQNPRYQVTQFGKPVTLSCSQTLNHNVMYWYQQKSSQAPKLLFHYYDKDFNNEADTPDNFQSRRPNTSFCFLDIRSPGLGDTAMYLCATSSWLAGPYEQYFGPGTRLTVT.

This rearrangement joins TRBV12-3 or TRBV12-4 to TRBJ1-2; D possibly corresponds to TRBD1 (5 bases). This CDR3 contains 16 residues. The V end was cut by 0 bases, the J end by 7 bases, with 18 bases between. The CDR3 DNA sequence: TGTGCCAGCAGTTTAGCCGGGACCCCTGCACTAGTTGGCTACACCTTC. Protein product: CASSLAGTPALVGYTF.

This clonotype was picked up a small number of times. This chain links TRBV2 with TRBJ2-3; D is possibly TRBD1 or TRBD2 (6 bases each). The CDR3 sequence is 16 residues long. Germline V gene lookup returns CDR1 SNHLY and CDR2 FYNNEI. Trimming removed 5 bases from V and 0 bases from J, with 15 bases in between. CDR3 DNA: TGTGCCAGCAGTTTACAGGGAGGACCTAGCACAGATACGCAGTATTTT. It yields the protein CASSLQGGPSTDTQYF.

This clonotype was detected a few times. The chain carries TRBV20-1 and TRBJ1-2; D gene uncertain. The CDR3 length is 13 residues. Germline V CDR1 and CDR2: DFQATT, SNEGSKA (reference sequence). V was pared by 3 bases and J by 1 base, with 9 bases between. The CDR3, as DNA: TGCAGTGCTAGTTCTTTGATTAACTATGGCTACACCTTC. Protein product: CSASSLINYGYTF.

The chain uses TRBV12-3 or TRBV12-4 and TRBJ2-1; possible D gene TRBD1, 6 bases. Deletions cut 5 bases from V and 7 bases from J, with 12 bases between. The CDR3 has 13 residues. The CDR3 sequence: CASSPRGHNEQFF. The CDR3 DNA follows: TGTGCCAGCAGTCCCAGGGGTCATAATGAGCAGTTCTTC.

This clonotype was observed a handful of times. This chain connects TRBV24-1 to TRBJ2-5; TRBD2 aligns across 9 bases. This CDR3 is built from 14 residues. The V gene's germline CDR1 is KGHDR and CDR2 SFDVKD. Trimming removed 8 bases from V and 0 bases from J; junction bases left unmatched: 3. The CDR3 region has the DNA TGTGCCACCACAGCGGGGGGTCACCAAGAGACCCAGTACTTC. Protein product: CATTAGGHQETQYF.

In this sample, this clonotype turned up a few times. The rearrangement joins TRBV7-2 to TRBJ2-3; 16 nucleotides line up with TRBD2. Germline-derived CDR1 and CDR2 are SGHTA and FQGNSA. V lost 1 base, J lost 2 bases, and 3 bases stayed unmatched. The CDR3 runs 18 residues. In DNA form, the CDR3 reads TGTGCCAGCAGCTTAGGGGGACTAGCGGGAGGGCTCACAGATACGCAGTATTTT. It encodes CASSLGGLAGGLTDTQYF.

The sample holds a few counts of this clonotype. The J gene is TRBJ2-7, the V gene TRBV20-1, with D perhaps given as TRBD1 or TRBD2 (5 bases each). Trimming took 0 bases from V and 3 from J, leaving 15 bases between them. The CDR3 extends over 15 amino acids. The V gene's germline CDR1 is DFQATT and CDR2 SNEGSKA (reference sequence). CDR3 amino acids: CSARDLGEKSYEQYF. The CDR3 DNA reads as TGCAGTGCTAGAGATCTGGGGGAAAAAAGCTACGAGCAGTACTTC.

The chain is built from TRBV25-1 and TRBJ2-5; no firm D call. This CDR3 is built from 13 residues. CDR1 MGHDK and CDR2 SYGVNS come from the germline V gene. V was clipped by 4 bases and J by 2 bases, with 8 bases between them. The CDR3 is CASSGAWQETQYF. The CDR3 nucleotides are TGTGCCAGCAGTGGGGCGTGGCAAGAGACCCAGTACTTC.